This section outlines one T cell receptor (beta chain) sequence together with its context. This clonotype appeared a few times. No cognate antigen has been identified for it. Qualities for individual bases were not recorded, and no much larger clone is one base off. Libraries were built with 5' RACE. Data came from an Illumina HiSeq 2000. Template switching added a universal primer binding site, and the final cDNA carried a unique molecular identifier that allowed TCR cDNA molecules to be counted accurately. First-strand cDNA for TCR alpha and beta chains was synthesized from specific primers in the conserved constant-segment region. To control for contamination, each cDNA library was double barcoded with a SMART-Mk sample barcode plus Illumina barcodes. TruSeq adapter sequences and Illumina sample barcodes were added in two successive PCR steps. The Illumina HiSeq platform was used with custom primers to sequence TCR alpha and beta cDNA libraries. Per the source publication's procedure: Unique molecular identifiers were extracted from raw reads with MiGEC, and CDR3 positions were determined with MiXCR. Recombination models were inferred per individual with the repgenHMM and IGoR tools using an EM algorithm. The tcR package in R was used for shared clonotype analysis, with sharing normalized by the product of cloneset sizes. To study raw recombination free of thymic and clonal selection effects, out-of-frame nonproductive sequences were analyzed. TCRdb cleaned the public reads at Q25 with fastp, built clones with MiXCR and kept in-frame beta chains. Here each entry gathers all rows of one CDR3 protein and keeps the most common genes and DNA. It is TCRdb's table, rather than the study itself, that gives the V and J calls and clone size. The sample yields a few hundred thousand distinct CDR3 sequences; 20% to 25% were counted once. Over 2.5% of the sample is held by the ten biggest clonotypes.

The data were taken from a study of identical twins (TCRdb year 2016). About the investigation overall: To test whether fetal clonotypes persist, this study deep-sequenced TCR alpha and beta repertoires from monozygotic twins, from unrelated adults of various ages, and from cord blood. Replicate twin experiments were performed at different times using different library preparation protocols to rule out contamination. The research as a whole found: Recombination models systematically underestimated out-of-frame TCR alpha sharing in monozygotic twins but agreed with sharing between unrelated individuals. Conclusions relied on cross-sectional statistical analysis, since the same donors could not be followed over many years. Invariant T cells such as MAIT and iNKT could partly confound zero-insertion analyses, although diverse VJ usage argued against such confounding for most clonotypes. Abundant cord blood beta clonotypes had fewer insertions, young adult naive repertoires showed a similar but weaker trend, and memory repertoires showed no such trend. Compared with coincidental sharing between unrelated individuals, an excess of low generation-probability sequences was observed among out-of-frame TCR alpha sequences shared between twins. Excess twin sharing in beta out-of-frame sequences was weaker because fewer shared sequences lowered the signal-to-noise ratio.

V was cut back by 0 bases and J by 6 bases, leaving a gap of 11 bases between them. The CDR3 goes from the cysteine to the phenylalanine over 14 residues. The sequence is cut down to CDR3 DNA, 42 bases in frame from base 1. CDR1 and CDR2 are read off the germline V gene (reference sequence) as SEHNR and FQNEAQ. All donors were healthy Caucasians. The twin cohort comprised three pairs of female monozygotic twins, all aged roughly 18 to 30 years. Positive isolation kits from Invitrogen were used to isolate CD4+ and CD8+ T cell populations. The sample also formed part of further work on T cells expressing NK-cell markers. From that second study: In sorted CD3+CD56+NKG2C+, CD3+CD56+NKG2C- and CD3+CD56-NKG2C+ T-cell subsets from about 8 donors, TCR beta-chain repertoires were profiled. Seven of the eight sequenced donors were HCMV-seropositive and one was HCMV-seronegative. To restrict sorting to alphabetaTCR-expressing T cells, an anti-gammadeltaTCR antibody was added in several experiments. For six donors, the dominant CD3+CD56+NKG2C+ clonotypes were among the top 10 CD8+ clonotypes and accounted for about 1.0-8% of CD8+ T cells. Those dominant clonotypes were again the most abundant among CD3+CD56-NKG2C+ cells in a handful of donors, at 28.3-60.1%. Whether the expanded NKG2C-expressing T cell clones were specific for HCMV antigens was left unclear. All eight donors whose samples were sequenced were randomly selected healthy volunteers, three of them men and five women. HCMV-specific IgG was detected in serum with a commercial ELISA kit to determine HCMV serostatus. MIGEC was used to demultiplex reads and group reads by UMI, and MiTCR was used to assemble and quantify clonotypes. To remove erroneous sequences, TCR cDNA sequences were retained only when supported by two or more reads. The tcR package was used for downstream repertoire analysis, and clonotypes were matched across fractions by CDR3 nucleotide sequence plus V segment. VDJmatch was used to annotate antigen specificity against VDJdb, with one amino acid substitution in CDR3 permitted.

The V and J genes are TRBV7-9 and TRBJ1-1; the D gene is perhaps TRBD1, on 6 matching bases. The sequence came from a woman between 18 and 30 years old in good health. The sequenced sample was CD4+ T cells sorted from blood. The CDR3 reads as follows: CASSLARGLAEAFF. The sequence in DNA is TGTGCCAGCAGCTTAGCGAGGGGGTTGGCTGAAGCTTTCTTT.